What follows is one T cell receptor beta chain and its context. The data stem from a study of cytomegalovirus exposure and HLA in healthy donors. The CDR3 loop spans 15 amino acids. The trim removed 4 bases at V and 6 bases at J, leaving 9 bases unmatched. Germline V CDR1 and CDR2: SGHRS, YFSETQ. The PCR used 60 Vbeta and 13 Jbeta primers. TCRdb's table, derived via immunoSEQ multiplex PCR, lists solely in-frame clones and lacks some. Here the sample spans tens of thousands of clones, 74% being singletons. The origin of this receptor is a man aged 25-45 years in good health and CMV-seronegative. The chain carries TRBV5-1 and TRBJ2-5; 10 positions match TRBD2. Material for sequencing was PBMCs. Here the CDR3 reads CASSPERGGPKTQYF. The CDR3 DNA is TGCGCCAGCAGCCCCGAGCGGGGGGGACCCAAGACCCAGTACTTC.